A single T cell receptor (beta chain) is shown here with its context. Its antigen is undetermined. Primers: 60 Vbeta forward and 13 Jbeta reverse. Using immunoSEQ multiplex PCR, the repertoire was profiled, and TCRdb retains in-frame clones only, with some absent. This table holds about 39,000 clones. This entry comes from a study of cytomegalovirus exposure and HLA in healthy donors. On the study more broadly: Unique TCRs numbering roughly 85 million, obtained from HLA-typed donors, made up an early data release. Study-wide results and limits: With high specificity and sensitivity, the classifier reportedly diagnosed cytomegalovirus status.

The CDR3 has 14 residues. The V end was cut by 5 bases, the J end by 3 bases, with 14 bases between. The germline V gene encodes CDR1 SGHRS and CDR2 YFSETQ. V is TRBV5-1 and J is TRBJ1-1; possible D gene TRBD1, 6 bases. The source of this sequence is a woman in her thirties in good health and CMV-seropositive. The sequenced sample consisted of PBMCs. The CDR3 loop reads CASRGAGAYTEAFF. In DNA form, the CDR3 reads TGCGCCAGCAGGGGAGCAGGGGCCTACACTGAAGCTTTCTTT.